This T cell receptor (beta chain) appears in the sequencing data of a study of control samples from healthy donors and cancer patients. This table comes from immunoSEQ multiplex PCR, and its TCRdb copy is limited to in-frame clones, with some not included. This repertoire shows some 45,000 clones, around four fifths found once; its top ten account for 47%. This clone has at least ten counts. Germline CDR1 and CDR2: SNHLY and FYNNEI. V dropped 6 bases and J dropped 4; count of bases not matched to a gene: 14. The CDR3 runs 17 residues. This TCR was recovered from a man aged 55 to 70 in good health. V is TRBV2 and J is TRBJ2-2; 7 nucleotides match TRBD2. The sequencing input was blood. This CDR3 is CASRDLRKAGPTGELFF. The DNA of the CDR3 is TGTGCCAGCAGGGACCTTCGTAAAGCGGGACCCACCGGGGAGCTGTTTTTT.